What follows describes a single T cell receptor beta chain. The record originates from a study of blood T cell repertoires in COVID-19. Across the study: PBMCs, B-cell-depleted T cells, or T cells provided the cDNA or gDNA that made up the material.

The germline CDR1 and CDR2 sequences are MGHRA and YSYEKL. J gave up 9 bases and V 2 bases, and 13 bases lay outside the gene matches. This CDR3 is built from 16 residues. Data came from immunoSEQ multiplex PCR; TCRdb stores just in-frame clones and leaves some out. Among 200,000 to 300,000 clones listed, 75% to 85% were seen once. V and J are TRBV4-1 and TRBJ1-1; 9 bases map to TRBD1. Input material: peripheral blood. The origin of this receptor is a human donor in a cohort sampled during active COVID-19. CDR3 nucleotides: TGCGCCAGCAGCCAACTCCTATCCGGGACAGGGCTGCAAGCTTTCTTT. Translated, it gives CASSQLLSGTGLQAFF.